A selection of T cell receptor beta chains follows, all from one sample in a study of blood T cells in healthy people across ages. TCRdb fed the 5' RACE reads into MiXCR, producing one record per CDR3 protein. The repertoire includes about 1.8 million distinct CDR3 sequences, 49% of them detected once, and about 2.1% sits in the top ten. Source material: blood. The source is a woman between 40 and 50 years old in good health. The CDR3 runs from the conserved cysteine through the conserved F or W. Each record gives: V gene, D gene, J gene, CDR3 protein. A D gene is named only where the DNA matches it firmly.

>TRBV7-2|TRBD1|TRBJ1-5
CASRQGRGGNQPQHF
>TRBV6-5|TRBD1|TRBJ2-5
CASSYWTGGNSETQYF
>TRBV11-2|-|TRBJ1-1
CASTDLGNTEAFF
>TRBV27|TRBD1|TRBJ2-1
CASSSPGQGNDEQFF
>TRBV18|TRBD1|TRBJ1-2
CASSPQGTGDGYTF
>TRBV7-2|TRBD2|TRBJ2-3
CASSLLSLSGGARGDTQYF
>TRBV7-9|TRBD2|TRBJ2-5
CASSLRSGGLQETQYF
>TRBV6-2/TRBV6-3|-|TRBJ1-1
CASSNAMGAFF
>TRBV10-3|TRBD1|TRBJ2-7
CAIRRDRGSPPIYEQYF
>TRBV20-1|-|TRBJ2-7
CSAHPGSYEQYF
>TRBV29-1|TRBD1|TRBJ1-2
CSVGGTGGNYGYTF
>TRBV5-1|-|TRBJ2-7
CASSKGIDISYEQYF
>TRBV20-1|-|TRBJ1-5
CSARDLAGARQPQHF
>TRBV28|-|TRBJ2-7
CASSEEIYEQYF
>TRBV3-1|TRBD2|TRBJ2-3
CASSQGLAGHRNTQYF
>TRBV20-1|TRBD1|TRBJ2-3
CSASSGGGATDTQYF
>TRBV20-1|TRBD2|TRBJ2-3
CSADSGDKATDTQYF
>TRBV12-3/TRBV12-4|-|TRBJ1-2
CASSFGQDLYGYTF
>TRBV5-6|-|TRBJ1-4
CASSTGRGGATNEKLFF
>TRBV7-2|-|TRBJ2-5
CASSLGHRGGAQETQYF
>TRBV24-1|-|TRBJ1-2
CATSDPLDGYTF
>TRBV11-2|-|TRBJ2-7
CASSLDPPRERPYEQYF
>TRBV9|TRBD2|TRBJ2-1
CASSVVGTSGAGSYNEQFF
>TRBV20-1|-|TRBJ1-5
CSASPGEVTSNQPQHF
>TRBV20-1|TRBD1|TRBJ1-2
CSSKLGQAWYGYTF
>TRBV12-3/TRBV12-4|-|TRBJ1-4
CASKEGTLTNEKLFF
>TRBV7-9|-|TRBJ2-5
CASSSSGTQETQYF
>TRBV7-2|TRBD2|TRBJ2-4
CASSLLLAGREQYF
>TRBV6-6|TRBD1|TRBJ2-5
CASSKGTGGAGTQYF
>TRBV6-1|-|TRBJ2-7
CASSEPGADEQYF
>TRBV7-2|-|TRBJ1-5
CASSSDLQNYQPRHF
>TRBV6-2/TRBV6-3|-|TRBJ2-1
CATYGAGNEQFF
>TRBV4-2|TRBD1|TRBJ1-2
CASSHGQGAGYGYTF
>TRBV2|-|TRBJ2-3
CARTDSSSTDTQYF
>TRBV7-2|TRBD2|TRBJ2-3
CASSLISGGQSGDTQYF
>TRBV6-6|-|TRBJ1-5
CASRGEINQPQHF
>TRBV20-1|TRBD1|TRBJ1-2
CSASIMGQGTYGYTF